This T cell receptor (beta chain) is drawn from a study of somatic mutations in cytotoxic T cells in rheumatoid arthritis. The method was immunoSEQ multiplex PCR; TCRdb's version includes in-frame clones alone and lacks a portion of them. The table records roughly 14,000 clones, around nine tenths of them present only once. What was sequenced was CD4+ T cells sorted from blood. The clonotype originates from a man aged 70-80 years with rheumatoid arthritis.

The CDR3 region is CASSPVSVYGYTF. CDR3 nucleotide sequence: TGTGCCAGTAGCCCCGTATCGGTGTATGGCTACACCTTC. The V call is TRBV19, the J call TRBJ1-2; D call uncertain. Trimming stripped 6 bases from V and 5 bases from J, with 13 bases between. Germline V gene lookup returns CDR1 LNHDA and CDR2 SQIVND (reference sequence). The CDR3 sequence is 13 residues long.